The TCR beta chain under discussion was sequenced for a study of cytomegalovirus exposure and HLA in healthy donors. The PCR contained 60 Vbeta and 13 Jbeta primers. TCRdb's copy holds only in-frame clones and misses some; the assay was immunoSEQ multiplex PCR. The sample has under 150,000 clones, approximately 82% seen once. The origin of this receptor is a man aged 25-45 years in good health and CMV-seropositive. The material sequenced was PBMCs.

In DNA form, the CDR3 reads TGTGCCAGCAGCTCCCGCTCACCGGGAGCCCCCTCCTACGAGCAGTACTTC. It codes for CASSSRSPGAPSYEQYF. The chain recombines TRBV11-3 with TRBJ2-7; the D gene is possibly TRBD2 (6 bases). With 4 bases removed from V and 0 bases from J, the gap between germline ends came to 19 bases. CDR1 is SGHNT and CDR2 is YENEEA in the germline V gene. The CDR3 has 17 residues.